This section outlines one T cell receptor beta chain sequence together with its context. These data come from a study of CD8 T cells in Susac syndrome. Trimming took off 0 bases at V and 5 bases at J, with 10 bases between the two ends. The germline V gene encodes CDR1 KGHSH and CDR2 LQKENI. CDR3 length: 14 amino acids. The authors reverse transcribed roughly 0.5 to 1 ug RNA with random hexamers. TCRdb used MiXCR to reprocess the immunoSEQ multiplex PCR reads, holding one entry per CDR3 protein. The sample contains some 130,000 distinct CDR3 sequences, approximately 94% of which appear only once. This clonotype originated in a human donor with multiple sclerosis. The sequencing input was CD4+ T cells from PBMCs. The chain uses TRBV18 and TRBJ2-5; a possible D gene is TRBD1 (6 bases). For the CDR3, the DNA is TGTGCCAGCTCACCACCGGGGGCGATGGAGACCCAGTACTTC. Its protein is CASSPPGAMETQYF. Full variable domain (remainder filled in from reference TRBV18 and TRBJ2-5): NAGVMQNPRHLVRRRGQEARLRCSPMKGHSHVYWYRQLPEEGLKFMVYLQKENIIDESGMPKERFSAEFPKEGPSILRIQQVVRGDSAAYFCASSPPGAMETQYFGPGTRLLVL.